One and the same sample provided the 3 T cell receptor beta chains below, sequenced in a study of T-cell reconstitution after alpha-beta-depleted transplantation in children. A library of TCRbeta sequences, prepared with unique molecular identifiers, was generated. TCRdb reprocessed the PCR reads via MiXCR and lists one record per CDR3 protein. The table includes roughly 300,000 distinct CDR3 sequences, 9.5% to 13% detected once. The sample consisted of peripheral blood, taken 180 days after TCRalphabeta/CD19-depleted stem cell transplant. Every receptor here comes from a male patient aged 2-15 years who had a stem cell transplant for chronic granulomatous disease, so the T cells may come from the graft donor.

In its sample, this clonotype was seen many times. The J gene is TRBJ2-2, the V gene TRBV7-8, with D maybe TRBD2 (5 bases). The germline V gene encodes CDR1 SGHVS and CDR2 FQNEAQ. This CDR3 is 15 amino acids long. The ends were cut back, 1 base at V and 0 bases at J, with 6 bases in the middle. This CDR3 reads CASSLELANTGELFF. The CDR3 DNA sequence: TGTGCCAGCAGCTTAGAACTAGCGAACACCGGGGAGCTGTTTTTT.

The sample holds many counts of this clonotype. This rearrangement joins TRBV20-1 to TRBJ1-5, with a weak D call TRBD1 (5 bases). Trimming cost V 2 bases and J 7 bases, with 15 bases left between them. The CDR3 has 14 residues. Germline loops: CDR1 DFQATT, CDR2 SNEGSKA (reference sequence). CDR3 loop: CSARPPRVGQPQHF. For the CDR3, the DNA is TGCAGTGCTAGACCCCCCAGGGTAGGACAGCCCCAGCATTTT.

This clonotype was picked up many times. The chain links TRBV28 to TRBJ1-2; no definite D call. Germline CDR1 reads MDHEN; CDR2 reads SYDVKM. V was shortened by 7 bases and J by 8 bases, with 14 bases between the two germline ends. The CDR3 runs to 12 residues. The CDR3 protein is CASTAAGYGYTF. The CDR3 DNA reads TGTGCCAGCACCGCGGCGGGGTACGGCTACACCTTC.